Listed below are T cell receptor beta chains from one sample, sequenced in a study of CD8 T cells in Susac syndrome. TCRdb reanalysed the immunoSEQ multiplex PCR reads using MiXCR and keeps one entry per CDR3 protein. In the table there are around 180,000 distinct CDR3 sequences, around 94% of which are singletons. The sample taken for sequencing was CD4+ T cells from PBMCs. The receptors were gathered from a human donor with Susac syndrome. Both conserved end residues are part of each CDR3. D genes are given only for firm matches. Some rows have no size entry. The others give once, few or many, or a class for an expanded clone.

TGTGCCAGCAGCTTATTGCCCCTAAATTCACCCCTCCACTTT | CASSLLPLNSPLHF | few | TRBV7-2 | NA | TRBJ1-6
TGTGCCTGGAGTCCTCTCCGGGACGGCCTGACTCGTTATGGCTACACCTTC | CAWSPLRDGLTRYGYTF | NA | TRBV30 | NA | TRBJ1-2
TGCAGCGTTGAAGGGGCGCAAGGGTTGGGTTCTTACGAGCAGTACTTC | CSVEGAQGLGSYEQYF | NA | TRBV29-1 | NA | TRBJ2-7
TGTGCCAGCAGCTTGGTGTCAGGGAATGGCTACACCTTC | CASSLVSGNGYTF | NA | TRBV5-6 | NA | TRBJ1-2
TGTGCCAGCAGCTTTTCGACAGGGAAGACCCAGTACTTC | CASSFSTGKTQYF | NA | TRBV11-2 | TRBD1 | TRBJ2-5
TGTGCCACCAGCAGAGATCGGAGGGTTGGGGGCTACACCTTC | CATSRDRRVGGYTF | NA | TRBV15 | NA | TRBJ1-2
TGCAGTGCTAGAGTACGCGAATTCTCCTACGAGCAGTACTTC | CSARVREFSYEQYF | NA | TRBV20-1 | NA | TRBJ2-7
TGTGCCAGCAGCCAAGGTGGGCAGCCCCAGCATTTT | CASSQGGQPQHF | NA | TRBV3-1 | NA | TRBJ1-5
TGTGCCAGCAGCCCTGGGGGGACAAAGAACCATGGCTACACCTTC | CASSPGGTKNHGYTF | NA | TRBV5-4 | NA | TRBJ1-2
TGTGCCAGCACCGCGACAGGGGGCAACGGCAATCAGCCCCAGCATTTT | CASTATGGNGNQPQHF | NA | TRBV12-3/TRBV12-4 | TRBD1 | TRBJ1-5
TGTGCCAGCAGCCCAGACTGGGGCTACAATGAGCAGTTCTTC | CASSPDWGYNEQFF | NA | TRBV7-9 | NA | TRBJ2-1
TGTGCCACCAGTGATCCGGGACAGGTAAATGAGCAGTTCTTC | CATSDPGQVNEQFF | NA | TRBV24-1 | TRBD1 | TRBJ2-1
TGCAGTGCTCCGGGGAGGACAGGGGGAACACCCCTCCACTTT | CSAPGRTGGTPLHF | NA | TRBV20-1 | TRBD1 | TRBJ1-6
TGCAGTGCTAGAGATTGGCGAGCGGGGGACAATGAGCAGTTCTTC | CSARDWRAGDNEQFF | NA | TRBV20-1 | TRBD2 | TRBJ2-1
TGTGCCAGCAGTTTCGCGGGGGCCGAAGAGACCCAGTACTTC | CASSFAGAEETQYF | NA | TRBV9 | NA | TRBJ2-5
TGTGCCAGCAACCCCGAGGGGGTAGGGATGAACACTGAAGCTTTCTTT | CASNPEGVGMNTEAFF | NA | TRBV6-1 | NA | TRBJ1-1
TGTGCCAGCAGTTCTGGGACAGGGGTAGTCAATCAGCCCCAGCATTTT | CASSSGTGVVNQPQHF | NA | TRBV6-8 | TRBD1 | TRBJ1-5
TGCAGCGTTTCAGGGTTCCCTGAAGCTTTCTTT | CSVSGFPEAFF | few | TRBV29-1 | NA | TRBJ1-1
TGTGCCAGCAGGCGGGACAGGGGGCGGGTTGGCTACACCTTC | CASRRDRGRVGYTF | once | TRBV6-5 | TRBD1 | TRBJ1-2
TGCGCCAGCAGCTTGGAAGGGGACTATGGCTACACCTTC | CASSLEGDYGYTF | NA | TRBV5-1 | NA | TRBJ1-2
TGTGCCTGGAGTAGGACAGGGGTGAGTGGCTACACCTTC | CAWSRTGVSGYTF | NA | TRBV30 | TRBD1 | TRBJ1-2
TGTGCCAGCAGCATTCACAACCGGGACAGGGAGAATGAGCAGTTCTTC | CASSIHNRDRENEQFF | NA | TRBV12-3/TRBV12-4 | TRBD1 | TRBJ2-1
TGCAGCGTTAAGGGGGGAGGGGATGAGCAGTTCTTC | CSVKGGGDEQFF | NA | TRBV29-1 | NA | TRBJ2-1
TGTGCCACCGACGCGACAGGGAGGAGCCCACCCGTATACTTC | CATDATGRSPPVYF | NA | TRBV27 | NA | TRBJ2-7